One and the same sample provided the 15 T cell receptor beta chains below, sequenced in a study of OX40 agonist ivuxolimab in advanced cancers. TCRdb's table, derived via immunoSEQ multiplex PCR, lists solely in-frame clones and lacks some. Among about 79,000 clones, around 90% were seen once, and the ten largest hold under 0.35%. The sequencing used CD4+ or CD8+ T cells sorted from blood, collected in a trial of the OX40 agonist ivuxolimab. These receptors all come from an adult with an advanced solid tumor such as melanoma, head and neck, liver or kidney cancer.

The chain joins TRBV21-1 to TRBJ2-5; no check of the table's D call, TRBD1, against the DNA was made. TRBV21-1 is a pseudogene. This CDR3 region has 17 residues. CDR3 residues: CASSNPIGRVRRETQYF. For the CDR3, the DNA is TGTGCCAGCAGCAACCCCATCGGCAGGGTCCGTAGAGAGACCCAGTACTTC.

Comments on this clone: Other DNA sequences in this specimen translate into the identical CDR3. The rearrangement joins TRBV6-1 to TRBJ2-7; TRBD1 matches 11 bases. V shed 7 bases, J shed 2 bases, and the junction held 4 bases outside the gene matches. Germline V lookup: CDR1 MNHNS, CDR2 SASEGT. This CDR3 comprises 14 residues. CDR3 protein: CASNRGQGAYEQYV. The DNA of the CDR3 is TGTGCCAGCAATAGGGGACAGGGGGCCTACGAGCAGTACGTC.

The V call is TRBV5-1, the J call TRBJ2-3, with D perhaps TRBD1 (6 bases). V was clipped by 2 bases and J by 2 bases, with 12 bases between them. This CDR3 comprises 15 residues. The germline CDR1 and CDR2 sequences are SGHRS and YFSETQ. The CDR3 DNA reads TGCGCCAGCAGCTTTCAGGGGTTGGACACAGATACGCAGTATTTT. This gives the protein CASSFQGLDTDTQYF.

J is TRBJ1-6 and V is TRBV2; TRBD1 might be the D (5 bases). The CDR3 consists of 14 residues. V was shortened by 6 bases and J by 10 bases, with 16 bases between the two germline ends. Germline V CDR1 and CDR2: SNHLY, FYNNEI. The CDR3 sequence: CASSGDPAGSPLHF. CDR3 nucleotide sequence: TGTGCCAGCAGCGGGGACCCCGCCGGGTCACCCCTCCACTTT.

This chain joins TRBV7-2 and TRBJ1-6; unclear D gene. Germline CDR1 reads SGHTA; CDR2 reads FQGNSA. Between the trimmed V and J ends, which lost 4 bases and 4 bases, there was a span of 8 bases. The CDR3 consists of 14 residues. The CDR3 protein is CASSSGQYNSPLHF. For the CDR3, the DNA is TGTGCCAGCAGCTCGGGCCAGTATAATTCACCCCTCCACTTT.

Concerning this clone itself: The DNA is omitted, as the CDR3 cannot be located on it reliably, and the CDR3 follows TCRdb's listing. The J gene is TRBJ2-3, the V gene TRBV10-1; TRBD1 is the table's D call, not checked against the DNA. The CDR3 spans 16 amino acids, including both terminal residues. Per the germline V gene, CDR1 is WNHNN and CDR2 is SYGVQD (reference sequence). The CDR3 spells CASSSSGQGISDTQYF.

V and J are TRBV2 and TRBJ2-1; 8 bases match TRBD2. The CDR3 is 17 amino acids. Germline assignment: CDR1 SNHLY and CDR2 FYNNEI. V shed 6 bases and J 6 bases; nucleotides not matched to a gene: 16. CDR3 in amino acids: CASSSASGGAAPNEQFF. In nucleotides, the CDR3 is TGTGCCAGCAGCTCCGCAAGCGGGGGCGCCGCCCCCAATGAGCAGTTCTTC.

The genes are TRBV2 and TRBJ1-5; D uncertain. Trimming cost V 2 bases and J 4 bases, with 9 bases left between them. The CDR3 spans 14 residues. Germline values: CDR1 SNHLY, CDR2 FYNNEI. CDR3 DNA: TGTGCCAGCAGTGAACCCAGTACGAATCAGCCCCAGCATTTT. Translation gives CASSEPSTNQPQHF.

The V call is TRBV6-4, the J call TRBJ1-2, with 7 bases identical to TRBD1. The germline gives CDR1 MRHNA, CDR2 SNTAGT. Germline trimming cut 6 bases from V and 7 bases from J; bases unmatched to any gene: 8. This CDR3 has 13 amino acids. The CDR3 nucleotides read TGTGCCAGCAGGGACAGGAGTGGTGGTGGCTACACCTTC. Its protein is CASRDRSGGGYTF.

The chain is built from TRBV2 and TRBJ1-6; 9 bases align to TRBD1. Trimming at V came to 6 bases and at J to 5 bases, leaving 5 bases not matched to a gene. This CDR3 comprises 15 residues. CDR1 is SNHLY and CDR2 is FYNNEI in the germline V gene. CDR3 amino acids: CASSLWTGDNSPLHF. The DNA of the CDR3 is TGTGCCAGCAGCCTCTGGACAGGGGATAATTCACCCCTCCACTTT.

The chain employs TRBV18 and TRBJ2-1, with TRBD2 identical over 8 bases. Per the germline V gene, CDR1 is KGHSH and CDR2 is LQKENI. The trim removed 0 bases at V and 7 bases at J, leaving 11 bases unmatched. The CDR3 consists of 17 residues. The chain's CDR3 is CASSPPRSGGLRNEQFF. For the CDR3, the DNA is TGTGCCAGCTCACCACCTAGGTCGGGGGGGCTGAGGAATGAGCAGTTCTTC.

The chain uses TRBV12-5 and TRBJ1-3; TRBD1 agrees at 8 bases. Germline V gene data show CDR1 as LGHNT and CDR2 as FRNRAP. The CDR3 extends over 15 amino acids. J gave up 7 bases and V 5 bases, and 10 bases lay outside the gene matches. This CDR3 reads CASGIQDRDSNTIYF. The CDR3 nucleotides are TGTGCTAGTGGTATCCAGGACAGGGATTCGAACACCATATATTTT.

This chain links TRBV2 with TRBJ1-4; D call uncertain. Trimming took 5 bases from V and 0 from J, leaving 13 bases between them. The germline V gene encodes CDR1 SNHLY and CDR2 FYNNEI. The CDR3 spans 16 residues. The CDR3 protein is CASSPRSLATNEKLFF. The CDR3 nucleotides read TGTGCCAGCAGTCCGAGGAGCTTGGCAACTAATGAAAAACTGTTTTTT.

The chain has TRBV11-2 and TRBJ2-3, with 9 bases identical to TRBD2. This CDR3 spans 15 amino acids. Per germline, CDR1 SGHAT and CDR2 FQNNGV. J was trimmed by 5 bases and V by 5 bases; bases with no gene match: 8. The CDR3 region is CASSLSGGKGDTQYF. The DNA of the CDR3 is TGTGCCAGCAGCCTTAGCGGGGGTAAGGGAGATACGCAGTATTTT.

V usage is TRBV5-6 and J usage is TRBJ2-7; D not certain. The germline CDR1 and CDR2 sequences are SGHDT and YYEEEE. V lost 4 bases and J 4 bases, leaving 9 bases between the germline ends. CDR3 length: 12 residues. This CDR3 is CASSSDRYEQYV. In DNA, the CDR3 is TGTGCCAGCAGCAGTGATCGGTACGAGCAGTACGTC.